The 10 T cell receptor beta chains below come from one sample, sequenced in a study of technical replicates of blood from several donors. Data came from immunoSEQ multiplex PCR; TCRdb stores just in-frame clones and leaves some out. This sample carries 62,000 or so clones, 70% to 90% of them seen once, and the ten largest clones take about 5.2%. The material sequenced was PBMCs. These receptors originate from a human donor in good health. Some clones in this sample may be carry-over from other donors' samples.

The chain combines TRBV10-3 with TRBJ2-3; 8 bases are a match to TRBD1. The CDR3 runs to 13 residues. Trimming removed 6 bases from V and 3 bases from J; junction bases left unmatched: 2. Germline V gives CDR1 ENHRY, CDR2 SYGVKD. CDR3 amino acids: CAISDRGTDTQYF. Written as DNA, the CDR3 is TGTGCCATCAGCGACAGGGGTACAGATACGCAGTATTTT.

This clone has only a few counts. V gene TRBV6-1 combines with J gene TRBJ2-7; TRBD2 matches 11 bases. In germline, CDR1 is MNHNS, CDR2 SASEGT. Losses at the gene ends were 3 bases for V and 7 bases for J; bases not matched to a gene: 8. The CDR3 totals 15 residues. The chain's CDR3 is CASSDQTSGKEEQYF. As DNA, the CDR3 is TGTGCCAGCAGTGACCAGACTAGCGGGAAGGAGGAGCAGTACTTC.

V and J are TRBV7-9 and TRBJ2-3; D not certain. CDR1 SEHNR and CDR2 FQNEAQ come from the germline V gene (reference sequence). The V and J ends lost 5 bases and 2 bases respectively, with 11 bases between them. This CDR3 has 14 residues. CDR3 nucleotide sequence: TGTGCCAGCAGCGAACCAACAGCCACAGATACGCAGTATTTT. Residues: CASSEPTATDTQYF.

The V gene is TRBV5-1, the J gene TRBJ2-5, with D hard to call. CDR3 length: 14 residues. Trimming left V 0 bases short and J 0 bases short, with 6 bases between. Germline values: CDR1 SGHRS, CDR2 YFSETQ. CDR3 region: CASSLVVNQETQYF. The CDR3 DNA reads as TGCGCCAGCAGCTTGGTTGTAAACCAAGAGACCCAGTACTTC. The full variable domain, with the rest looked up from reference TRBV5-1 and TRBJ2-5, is KAGVTQTPRYLIKTRGQQVTLSCSPISGHRSVSWYQQTPGQGLQFLFEYFSETQRNKGNFPGRFSGRQFSNSRSEMNVSTLELGDSALYLCASSLVVNQETQYFGPGTRLLVL.

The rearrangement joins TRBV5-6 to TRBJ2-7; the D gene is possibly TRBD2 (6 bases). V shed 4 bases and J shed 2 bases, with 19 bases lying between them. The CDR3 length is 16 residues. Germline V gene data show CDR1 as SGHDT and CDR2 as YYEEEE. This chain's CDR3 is CASSPGVGGMAYEQYF. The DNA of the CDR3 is TGTGCCAGCAGCCCGGGGGTTGGCGGGATGGCCTACGAGCAGTACTTC.

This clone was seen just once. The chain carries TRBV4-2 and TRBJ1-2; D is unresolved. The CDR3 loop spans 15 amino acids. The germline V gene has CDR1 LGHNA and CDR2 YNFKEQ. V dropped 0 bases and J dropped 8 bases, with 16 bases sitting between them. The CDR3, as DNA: TGTGCCAGCAGCCAAGAGCTACGGTTCGATACCGGCTACACCTTC. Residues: CASSQELRFDTGYTF.

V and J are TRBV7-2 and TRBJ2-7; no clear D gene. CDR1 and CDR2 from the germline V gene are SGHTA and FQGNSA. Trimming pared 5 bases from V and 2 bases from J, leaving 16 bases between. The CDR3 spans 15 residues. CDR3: CASSLMAGSPYEQYF. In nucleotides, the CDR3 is TGTGCCAGCAGCCTTATGGCCGGGTCCCCCTACGAGCAGTACTTC.

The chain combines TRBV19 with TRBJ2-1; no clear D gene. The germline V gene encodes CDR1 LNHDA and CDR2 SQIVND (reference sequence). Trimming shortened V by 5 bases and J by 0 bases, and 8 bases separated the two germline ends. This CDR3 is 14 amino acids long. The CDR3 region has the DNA TGTGCCAGTAGTCCTAGAAGCTCCTACAATGAGCAGTTCTTC. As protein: CASSPRSSYNEQFF.

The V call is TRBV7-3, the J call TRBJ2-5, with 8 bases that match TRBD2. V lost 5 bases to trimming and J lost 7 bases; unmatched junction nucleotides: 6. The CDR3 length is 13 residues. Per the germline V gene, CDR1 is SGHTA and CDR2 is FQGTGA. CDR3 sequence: CASSTGLDGTQYF. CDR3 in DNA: TGTGCCAGCAGCACGGGACTAGACGGGACCCAGTACTTC.

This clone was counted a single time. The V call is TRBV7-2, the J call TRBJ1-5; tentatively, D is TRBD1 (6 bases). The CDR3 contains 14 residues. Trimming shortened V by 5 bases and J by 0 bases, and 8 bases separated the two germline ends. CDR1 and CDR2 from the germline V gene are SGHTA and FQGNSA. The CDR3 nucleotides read TGTGCCAGCAGCGGACAGCATAGCAATCAGCCCCAGCATTTT. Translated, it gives CASSGQHSNQPQHF.